This TCR beta chain was recovered during a study of neoadjuvant anti-PD-1 for oral cavity cancer. Study information: Nivolumab at 3 mg/kg was mostly given biweekly, three to four doses, pre-surgery.

TCRdb's copy holds only in-frame clones and misses some; the assay was immunoSEQ multiplex PCR. The profile covers 50,000 to 65,000 clones, with around 80% appearing a single time and 2.5% to 3% taken by the ten largest. No culture or expansion preceded analysis of these blood cells. Only one count was recorded for this clone. CDR3 length equals 14 residues. Germline V lookup: CDR1 SGHRS, CDR2 YFSETQ. V was shortened by 4 bases and J by 4 bases, with 13 bases between the two germline ends. Specimen: PBMCs, collected before nivolumab (anti-PD-1) treatment. This sequence was found in a person between 40 and 85 years old with oral cavity squamous cell carcinoma. This rearrangement joins TRBV5-1 to TRBJ2-3; perhaps TRBD1 as D (7 bases). The CDR3 region is CASSPGDSADTQYF. The CDR3 DNA reads TGCGCCAGCAGCCCGGGGGACAGCGCAGATACGCAGTATTTT.